This TCR beta chain was sequenced during a study of control samples from healthy donors and cancer patients. The CDR3 has 16 amino acids. Germline assignment: CDR1 SGHVS and CDR2 FQNEAQ. V lost 0 bases to trimming and J lost 5 bases, with 13 bases between them. Using immunoSEQ multiplex PCR, the repertoire was profiled, and TCRdb retains in-frame clones only, with some absent. The sample records tens of thousands of clones, roughly 94% being singletons. The specimen was blood. The V gene is TRBV7-8, the J gene TRBJ2-2, with D perhaps given as TRBD1 or TRBD2 (5 bases each). This receptor was taken from a man aged 25-40 years in good health. CDR3 residues: CASSLAGDTGTGELFF. The CDR3 region has the DNA TGTGCCAGCAGCTTAGCGGGGGATACTGGAACCGGGGAGCTGTTTTTT.